A single sample is the source of the 19 T cell receptor beta chains below, sequenced in a study of cytomegalovirus exposure and HLA in healthy donors. PCR involved 60 Vbeta and 13 Jbeta primers. The method was immunoSEQ multiplex PCR; TCRdb's version includes in-frame clones alone and lacks a portion of them. The sample holds approximately 150,000 clones, approximately 73% seen once. Sequencing was done on a sample of PBMCs. The receptors shown here come from a woman in her late teens or twenties in good health and CMV-seropositive.

The rearrangement joins TRBV5-4 to TRBJ2-2; maybe TRBD2 (6 bases). Trimming shortened V by 4 bases and J by 4 bases, and 17 bases separated the two germline ends. The CDR3 totals 16 residues. The V gene's germline CDR1 is SGHNT and CDR2 YYREEE (reference sequence). CDR3 bases: TGTGCCAGCAGCCCGCTGGGAGGCGACCTCACCGGGGAGCTGTTTTTT. Translating it yields CASSPLGGDLTGELFF. The variable domain in full, with the rest retrieved from reference TRBV5-4 and TRBJ2-2, is ETGVTQSPTHLIKTRGQQVTLRCSSQSGHNTVSWYQQALGQGPQFIFQYYREEENGRGNFPPRFSGLQFPNYSSELNVNALELDDSALYLCASSPLGGDLTGELFFGEGSRLTVL.

The chain couples TRBV4-2 to TRBJ1-2, with a weak D call TRBD1 (5 bases). The length of the CDR3 is 13 residues. The V end lost 7 bases, the J end lost 8 bases, and 17 bases lay between the germline ends. Germline V gene sequence: CDR1 LGHNA, CDR2 YNFKEQ. The DNA for the CDR3 is TGTGCCAGCACCCAGGGAGGAGTCTACGGCTACACCTTC. Translated: CASTQGGVYGYTF.

In its sample, this clone was seen once. The chain links TRBV30 to TRBJ2-7; a weak D match, TRBD2 (6 bases). Trimming took off 0 bases at V and 2 bases at J, with 8 bases between the two ends. Germline CDR1 is GTSNPN and CDR2 is SVGIG (reference sequence). The CDR3 contains 13 residues. The CDR3 DNA reads as TGTGCCTGGAGTGTAGGAGGGCCCTACGAGCAGTACTTC. It specifies CAWSVGGPYEQYF.

The chain couples TRBV7-2 to TRBJ2-3; TRBD2 matches 11 bases. V shed 3 bases and J 6 bases; nucleotides not matched to a gene: 8. The germline V gene encodes CDR1 SGHTA and CDR2 FQGNSA. The CDR3 consists of 16 residues. The CDR3 region is CASSFRVAGGPDTQYF. The CDR3 DNA reads as TGTGCCAGCAGCTTCCGGGTAGCGGGGGGGCCCGATACGCAGTATTTT.

There are a few counts of this clone. The sample holds other DNA sequences that translate to the same CDR3. The CDR3 region is CASSSTGTGDGYTF. As DNA, the CDR3 is TGCGCCAGCAGCTCCACCGGGACAGGGGATGGCTACACCTTC. The gene calls are TRBV5-1 and TRBJ1-2, with 10 bases aligning to TRBD1. The CDR3 extends over 14 amino acids. Trimming took 3 bases from V and 6 from J; bases not matched to a gene: 5. Germline CDR1 reads SGHRS; CDR2 reads YFSETQ.

V is TRBV18 and J is TRBJ1-1; D is perhaps TRBD1 (5 bases). Germline V gene lookup returns CDR1 KGHSH and CDR2 LQKENI. The ends were cut back, 0 bases at V and 0 bases at J, with 8 bases in the middle. The CDR3 runs to 15 residues. The CDR3 here is CASSPPPGMNTEAFF. CDR3 nucleotide sequence: TGTGCCAGCTCACCACCTCCAGGGATGAACACTGAAGCTTTCTTT.

V gene TRBV9 combines with J gene TRBJ2-1, with D perhaps matching TRBD2 (5 bases). The germline V gene has CDR1 SGDLS and CDR2 YYNGEE. The length of the CDR3 is 15 residues. V lost 4 bases and J 0 bases, leaving 11 bases between the germline ends. The CDR3 sequence: CASSTDGDSYNEQFF. The CDR3 DNA is TGTGCCAGCAGCACGGACGGGGACTCCTACAATGAGCAGTTCTTC.

The chain links TRBV2 to TRBJ1-5; D unresolved. The CDR3 has 12 amino acids. The V end lost 4 bases, the J end lost 7 bases, and 8 bases lay between the germline ends. The germline CDR1 and CDR2 sequences are SNHLY and FYNNEI. CDR3 region: CASSAEGQPQHF. DNA of the CDR3: TGTGCCAGCAGTGCGGAGGGCCAGCCCCAGCATTTT. The variable domain in full, with the rest retrieved from reference TRBV2 and TRBJ1-5, is EPEVTQTPSHQVTQMGQEVILRCVPISNHLYFYWYRQILGQKVEFLVSFYNNEISEKSEIFDDQFSVERPDGSNFTLKIRSTKLEDSAMYFCASSAEGQPQHFGDGTRLSIL.

The chain carries TRBV27 and TRBJ1-1; D is uncertain. The CDR3 totals 15 residues. Trimming pared 6 bases from V and 4 bases from J, leaving 18 bases between. CDR1 is MNHEY, CDR2 SMNVEV, per germline (reference sequence). The CDR3: CASRPREVLGTEAFF. In nucleotides, the CDR3 is TGTGCCAGCAGGCCCCGGGAGGTCCTGGGCACTGAAGCTTTCTTT.

The gene calls are TRBV19 and TRBJ2-3, with a possible D match to TRBD2 (7 bases). The V end lost 0 bases, the J end lost 0 bases, and 13 bases lay between the germline ends. Germline CDR1 is LNHDA and CDR2 is SQIVND (reference sequence). This CDR3 contains 17 residues. CDR3 in DNA: TGTGCCAGTAGTATAGATCTTGCGGGGGCCAGCACAGATACGCAGTATTTT. Translating it yields CASSIDLAGASTDTQYF.

A note on this clone: No DNA is shown, since the ends of the CDR3 on it are uncertain; the CDR3 is the one TCRdb lists. The chain's CDR3 is CASSFFGQAYEQYF. The V gene is TRBV28, the J gene TRBJ2-7; the D call TRBD1 from the table was never checked on the DNA. Germline lookup yields CDR1 MDHEN and CDR2 SYDVKM. The CDR3 contains 14 residues when both ends are counted.

The chain combines TRBV6-5 with TRBJ1-2; D unresolved. CDR1 MNHEY and CDR2 SVGAGI come from the germline V gene. The CDR3 runs to 13 residues. Trimming stripped 6 bases from V and 3 bases from J, with 11 bases between. As DNA, the CDR3 is TGTGCCAGCAGGATCGGGATTGACTATGGCTACACCTTC. This encodes CASRIGIDYGYTF.

The chain combines TRBV7-2 with TRBJ2-5, with unresolved D. The germline CDR1 and CDR2 sequences are SGHTA and FQGNSA. V lost 3 bases and J 3 bases, leaving 11 bases between the germline ends. This CDR3 spans 14 amino acids. CDR3 sequence reads: CASSFRSLEETQYF. The CDR3 coding sequence is TGTGCCAGCAGCTTCAGGTCCTTAGAAGAGACCCAGTACTTC.

The chain joins TRBV5-1 to TRBJ1-2; 9 bases line up with TRBD1. CDR1 is SGHRS and CDR2 is YFSETQ in the germline V gene. The length of the CDR3 is 15 residues. Trimming took 0 bases from V and 7 from J; bases not matched to a gene: 7. CDR3 loop: CASSLDPGTGIGYTF. The CDR3 bases are TGCGCCAGCAGCTTGGACCCCGGGACAGGGATTGGCTACACCTTC.

The V gene is TRBV11-3, the J gene TRBJ2-1, with TRBD2 matching 8 bases. The germline gives CDR1 SGHNT, CDR2 YENEEA. The V and J ends lost 4 bases and 6 bases, in that order; junction bases with no gene match: 8. This CDR3 spans 15 amino acids. The CDR3 DNA follows: TGTGCCAGCAGCTCCGCGGGACTAGGGTCCAATGAGCAGTTCTTC. Its translation: CASSSAGLGSNEQFF.

This rearrangement joins TRBV18 to TRBJ2-7, with D perhaps TRBD1 (5 bases). Germline CDR1 KGHSH, CDR2 LQKENI. V dropped 6 bases and J dropped 2 bases, with 11 bases sitting between them. CDR3 length: 13 amino acids. The CDR3 DNA reads as TGTGCCAGCTCGTTTAGGGGCGCCTACGAGCAGTACTTC. This sequence encodes CASSFRGAYEQYF.

The chain joins TRBV18 to TRBJ1-2; 8 bases align to TRBD1. CDR1 and CDR2 from the germline V gene are KGHSH and LQKENI. CDR3 size: 14 residues. The V segment lost 6 bases and the J segment 2 bases; nucleotides outside the gene matches: 5. The CDR3: CASSPGQENYGYTF. CDR3 coding DNA: TGTGCCAGCTCCCCGGGACAGGAGAACTATGGCTACACCTTC. Full variable domain (rest looked up from reference TRBV18 and TRBJ1-2): NAGVMQNPRHLVRRRGQEARLRCSPMKGHSHVYWYRQLPEEGLKFMVYLQKENIIDESGMPKERFSAEFPKEGPSILRIQQVVRGDSAAYFCASSPGQENYGYTFGSGTRLTVV.

V is TRBV6-1 and J is TRBJ2-5; a weak D match, TRBD2 (6 bases). Germline-derived CDR1 and CDR2 are MNHNS and SASEGT. Trimming cost V 5 bases and J 2 bases, with 9 bases left between them. The CDR3 is made up of 13 amino acids. The CDR3 DNA reads as TGTGCCAGCAGTAGACGGGGGCAAGAGACCCAGTACTTC. Protein product: CASSRRGQETQYF.

Points on this clone: The sample contains more than one DNA sequence encoding this CDR3. The chain recombines TRBV30 with TRBJ1-5; D is possibly TRBD1 (5 bases). This CDR3 region has 14 residues. V dropped 0 bases and J dropped 4 bases, with 10 bases sitting between them. Germline V gene sequence: CDR1 GTSNPN, CDR2 SVGIG (reference sequence). In DNA form, the CDR3 reads TGTGCCTGGAGTGTATTGGCAGGGAATCAGCCCCAGCATTTT. It codes for CAWSVLAGNQPQHF.